This passage covers 5 T cell receptor beta chains from one sample sequenced in a study of response to subunit inactivated influenza vaccine (dated by TCRdb to the late 2010s). The protocol used for the library was RT-PCR. TCRdb names Illumina HiSeq 2500 as the instrument used. TCRdb took the public reads, trimmed them with fastp at Q25, ran MiXCR for clone calling and kept in-frame beta chains. Each entry is one CDR3 protein sequence, shown with its most common DNA and genes. The sample profile shows more than 450,000 distinct CDR3 sequences; 6.5% to 8% of them were found once. Around 13% of the sample is in the top ten clones. The sample in question was PBMCs from blood, obtained roughly 24 months after vaccination. The receptors were sampled from a man between 50 and 70 years old who received an inactivated influenza vaccine. Donor details come from another sample of the same person, matched by shared clones.

This clonotype has a count of ten or more. The chain has TRBV2 and TRBJ2-5; D is perhaps TRBD2 (6 bases). CDR3 length equals 15 residues. Germline V CDR1 and CDR2: SNHLY, FYNNEI. Trimming pared 8 bases from V and 5 bases from J, leaving 21 bases between. The CDR3 sequence: CASDGVGTAFETQYF. The CDR3 region has the DNA TGTGCCAGCGACGGGGTCGGGACTGCGTTTGAGACCCAGTACTTC.

This clonotype was seen a few times. V usage is TRBV30 and J usage is TRBJ1-1; 9 nucleotides agree with TRBD1. In germline, CDR1 is GTSNPN, CDR2 SVGIG (reference sequence). V was pared by 4 bases and J by 5 bases, with 8 bases of the junction left unmatched. This CDR3 region has 14 residues. For the CDR3, the DNA is TGTGCCTGGAATGCCGTTGGACAGGGGACTGAAGCTTTCTTT. Translating it yields CAWNAVGQGTEAFF.

This clonotype occurred many times. The J gene is TRBJ2-7, the V gene TRBV5-5, with D possibly TRBD2 on 5 matching bases. V shed 5 bases and J shed 6 bases, with 18 bases lying between them. CDR3 length: 14 amino acids. Germline lookup yields CDR1 SGHKS and CDR2 YYEKEE (reference sequence). CDR3 sequence: CASSYWRQAGEQYF. The CDR3 DNA reads as TGTGCCAGCAGTTATTGGCGCCAGGCGGGCGAGCAGTACTTC.

This clonotype was detected only a few times. The V gene is TRBV15, the J gene TRBJ2-3; D call uncertain. Germline V gene data show CDR1 as LNHNV and CDR2 as YYDKDF (reference sequence). V was clipped by 1 base and J by 0 bases, with 11 bases between them. The length of the CDR3 is 16 residues. Written as DNA, the CDR3 is TGTGCCACCAGCAGAGCCCCATCCCTTAGCACAGATACGCAGTATTTT. It codes for CATSRAPSLSTDTQYF.

This clonotype was observed at least ten times. V is TRBV27 and J is TRBJ1-1, with a weak D call TRBD1 (5 bases). The CDR3 sequence is 13 residues long. The germline V gene encodes CDR1 MNHEY and CDR2 SMNVEV (reference sequence). V lost 6 bases, J lost 5 bases, and 13 bases lay in between. CDR3 amino acids: CASSPSTGTEAFF. The CDR3 bases are TGTGCCAGCAGCCCCTCCACAGGAACTGAAGCTTTCTTT.